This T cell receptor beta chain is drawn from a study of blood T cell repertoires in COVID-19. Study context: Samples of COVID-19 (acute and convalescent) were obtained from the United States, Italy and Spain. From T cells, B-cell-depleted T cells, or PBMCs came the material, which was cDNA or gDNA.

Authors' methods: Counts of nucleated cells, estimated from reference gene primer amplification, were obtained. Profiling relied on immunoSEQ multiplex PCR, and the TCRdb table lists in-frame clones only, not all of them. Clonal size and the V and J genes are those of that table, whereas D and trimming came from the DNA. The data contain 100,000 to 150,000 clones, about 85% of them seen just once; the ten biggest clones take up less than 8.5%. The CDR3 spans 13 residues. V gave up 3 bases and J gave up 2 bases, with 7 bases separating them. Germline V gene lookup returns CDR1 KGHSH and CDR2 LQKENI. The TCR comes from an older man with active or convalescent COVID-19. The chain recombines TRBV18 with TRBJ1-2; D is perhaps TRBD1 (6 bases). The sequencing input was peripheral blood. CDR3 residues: CASSPRGNYGYTF. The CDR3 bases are TGTGCCAGCTCACCCAGGGGAAACTATGGCTACACCTTC.